Presented here are 6 T cell receptor beta chains from one specimen sequenced in a study of cytomegalovirus exposure and HLA in healthy donors. PCR employed 60 Vbeta and 13 Jbeta primers. Assay used: immunoSEQ multiplex PCR; TCRdb lists only in-frame clones, some missing. This table has 99,000 or so clones, approximately 82% appearing once. The source material was PBMCs. Every receptor here comes from a middle-aged man in good health and CMV-seropositive.

Written as DNA, the CDR3 is TGTGCCAGCAGTTTACTAGCGGGGACTCCCTACAATGAGCAGTTCTTC. As protein: CASSLLAGTPYNEQFF. The J gene is TRBJ2-1, the V gene TRBV6-7; 10 bases agree with TRBD2. TRBV6-7 is sorted into the ORF group, with uncertain function. Trimming took 4 bases from V and 2 from J; bases not matched to a gene: 5. CDR3 length: 16 residues.

This chain joins TRBV5-4 and TRBJ2-1, with 7 bases fitting TRBD2. Germline CDR1 SGHNT, CDR2 YYREEE (reference sequence). This CDR3 spans 14 amino acids. The junction had 7 bases not matched to a gene; V was cut back by 4 bases and J by 6 bases. The CDR3 DNA sequence: TGTGCCAGCAGCGTGGGACTACCTCCCAATGAGCAGTTCTTC. Amino acids: CASSVGLPPNEQFF.

The chain links TRBV6-4 to TRBJ1-2; D may be TRBD1 (5 bases). The germline gives CDR1 MRHNA, CDR2 SNTAGT. V was trimmed by 4 bases and J by 5 bases, leaving 14 bases between them. The CDR3 runs 14 residues. CDR3 DNA: TGTGCCAGCAGTGCGTCCAGGGCGCCTTATGGCTACACCTTC. It specifies CASSASRAPYGYTF.

V usage is TRBV7-2 and J usage is TRBJ1-1; D remains ambiguous. CDR1 and CDR2 (germline): SGHTA, FQGNSA. The CDR3 sequence is 14 residues long. V lost 4 bases, J lost 7 bases, and 16 bases lay in between. CDR3 sequence: CASSSLPPGYEAFF. The CDR3 DNA is TGTGCCAGCAGCTCCCTTCCACCGGGGTATGAAGCTTTCTTT.

The gene calls are TRBV4-3 and TRBJ2-1; 9 bases map to TRBD2. The J segment lost 3 bases and the V segment lost 1 base, leaving 7 bases of the junction unmatched. CDR1 and CDR2 (germline): LGHNA, YSLEER. The CDR3 contains 17 residues. CDR3 in DNA: TGCGCCAGCAGCCAAGTAATTGGCGGGGGGGACTACAATGAGCAGTTCTTC. Amino acid sequence: CASSQVIGGGDYNEQFF.

In regard to this clone: Other DNA sequences in this specimen translate into the identical CDR3. As DNA, the CDR3 is TGTGCCAGCAGCGGATGGACAGGGACTAGCAGATACCCCGCAGATACGCAGTATTTT. This gives the protein CASSGWTGTSRYPADTQYF. The rearrangement joins TRBV2 to TRBJ2-3, with D possibly being TRBD2 (9 bases). The CDR3 is 19 residues long. CDR1 SNHLY and CDR2 FYNNEI come from the germline V gene. The V and J ends lost 6 bases and 4 bases respectively, with 29 bases between them.